A single sample gave rise to the 27 T cell receptor beta chains below, sequenced in a study of cytomegalovirus exposure and HLA in healthy donors. This PCR relied on a set of 60 Vbeta primers and 13 Jbeta primers. Sequencing was performed with immunoSEQ multiplex PCR; in TCRdb, only in-frame clones are kept and a portion is missing. This repertoire shows about 50,000 clones, over 60% found once; its top ten account for more than 9%. Source material: PBMCs. These receptors originate from a woman in her forties or fifties in good health and CMV-seronegative.

The J gene is TRBJ2-2, the V gene TRBV2; tentative D call: TRBD1 (6 bases). Germline V gene data show CDR1 as SNHLY and CDR2 as FYNNEI. Trimming removed 8 bases at V and 7 bases at J, with 14 bases between. This CDR3 is built from 13 residues. This chain's CDR3 is CASFTQGSGELFF. The CDR3 bases are TGTGCCAGCTTTACGCAGGGGAGCGGGGAGCTGTTTTTT.

This chain uses TRBV5-1 with TRBJ2-1; 9 positions match TRBD1. The germline V gene encodes CDR1 SGHRS and CDR2 YFSETQ. V lost 4 bases to trimming and J lost 15 bases; unmatched junction nucleotides: 17. This CDR3 region has 15 residues. The CDR3 loop reads CASSGVPGQGPYWFF. The CDR3 nucleotides are TGCGCCAGCAGCGGCGTCCCGGGACAGGGTCCCTATTGGTTCTTC.

V usage is TRBV29-1 and J usage is TRBJ2-1; D may be TRBD2 (7 bases). CDR3 length equals 12 residues. Trimming shortened V by 6 bases and J by 6 bases, and 12 bases separated the two germline ends. The V gene's germline CDR1 is SQVTM and CDR2 ANQGSEA. In DNA form, the CDR3 reads TGCAGCGTCGGGGGGCGTTTCAATGAGCAGTTCTTC. Its protein product is CSVGGRFNEQFF.

The V call is TRBV11-2, the J call TRBJ1-6; D may be TRBD1 (6 bases). Trimming took 5 bases from V and 6 from J, leaving 17 bases between them. The CDR3 is 16 amino acids. Germline V gene lookup returns CDR1 SGHAT and CDR2 FQNNGV. In DNA form, the CDR3 reads TGTGCCAGCAGCCTCGATCTGGGGGCTGGTAATTCACCCCTCCACTTT. Its protein product is CASSLDLGAGNSPLHF.

This chain connects TRBV12-2 to TRBJ1-1. TRBV12-2 is a pseudogene segment. The CDR3 is made up of 13 amino acids. In DNA form, the CDR3 reads TGTGCAAGTCGCCTATGGAGGGGAACTGAAGCTTTCTTT. As protein: CASRLWRGTEAFF.

This clone turned up a few times. The chain is built from TRBV7-8 and TRBJ2-2, with TRBD1 matching 8 bases. Germline trimming cut 4 bases from V and 1 base from J; bases unmatched to any gene: 2. Looked up from germline, CDR1 is SGHVS and CDR2 is FQNEAQ. This CDR3 comprises 15 residues. The CDR3 bases are TGTGCCAGCAGCTCGGGACAGGAGAACACCGGGGAGCTGTTTTTT. Translated: CASSSGQENTGELFF.

The sample holds a few counts of this clone. The V and J genes are TRBV10-3 and TRBJ2-2, with 9 bases fitting TRBD1. The CDR3 loop spans 15 amino acids. V was clipped by 10 bases and J by 5 bases; unmatched bases: 11. From germline, CDR1 is ENHRY and CDR2 SYGVKD. CDR3 region: CATAQGQGETGELFF. CDR3 nucleotide sequence: TGTGCCACCGCCCAGGGACAGGGCGAAACCGGGGAGCTGTTTTTT.

The V call is TRBV28, the J call TRBJ1-4, with D possibly matching TRBD1 (5 bases). From germline, CDR1 is MDHEN and CDR2 SYDVKM. The CDR3 runs to 15 residues. Trimming cost V 2 bases and J 8 bases, with 15 bases left between them. CDR3 in amino acids: CASSLGASYGEKLFF. For the CDR3, the DNA is TGTGCCAGCAGTTTAGGGGCATCTTATGGCGAAAAACTGTTTTTT.

This sequence joins TRBV6-5 and TRBJ1-2; possibly TRBD1 for D (6 bases). Germline CDR1 MNHEY, CDR2 SVGAGI. Trimming took off 4 bases at V and 8 bases at J, with 17 bases between the two ends. This CDR3 contains 14 residues. The CDR3 here is CASSSPGDTVGYTF. The CDR3 DNA is TGTGCCAGCAGTTCCCCAGGGGACACAGTCGGCTACACCTTC.

The chain employs TRBV5-1 and TRBJ2-7, with a tentative D call TRBD2 (6 bases). Germline V CDR1 and CDR2: SGHRS, YFSETQ. The CDR3 has 15 residues. V lost 0 bases and J 3 bases, leaving 13 bases between the germline ends. CDR3 protein: CASSLAEGFFYEQYF. The CDR3 DNA reads as TGCGCCAGCAGCTTGGCGGAGGGATTTTTCTACGAGCAGTACTTC.

This chain links TRBV28 with TRBJ2-2; D is ambiguous. The germline V gene encodes CDR1 MDHEN and CDR2 SYDVKM. The CDR3 has 13 amino acids. V was clipped by 5 bases and J by 4 bases, with 8 bases between them. The CDR3: CASSPELTGELFF. For the CDR3, the DNA is TGTGCCAGCAGTCCCGAACTCACCGGGGAGCTGTTTTTT.

With regard to this clone: A junction end diverges from the germline sequence, so it may reflect a read error. The CDR3 reads CASSEIEGEIQYF. The CDR3 nucleotides read TGTGCCAGCAGTGAAATAGAAGGAGAGATCCAGTACTTC. V usage is TRBV2 and J usage is TRBJ2-5; no firm D call. CDR1 is SNHLY and CDR2 is FYNNEI in the germline V gene. This CDR3 region has 13 residues.

V gene TRBV5-1 combines with J gene TRBJ2-7; 11 bases align to TRBD2. The CDR3 spans 18 residues. V shed 2 bases and J 0 bases; nucleotides not matched to a gene: 10. CDR1 and CDR2 (germline): SGHRS, YFSETQ. CDR3 in amino acids: CASSLPSGGTISSYEQYF. The DNA for the CDR3 is TGCGCCAGCAGCTTACCTAGCGGGGGGACGATCAGCTCCTACGAGCAGTACTTC. The full variable domain, its missing parts supplied by reference TRBV5-1 and TRBJ2-7, is KAGVTQTPRYLIKTRGQQVTLSCSPISGHRSVSWYQQTPGQGLQFLFEYFSETQRNKGNFPGRFSGRQFSNSRSEMNVSTLELGDSALYLCASSLPSGGTISSYEQYFGPGTRLTVT.

A few counts support this clone. This chain uses TRBV5-1 with TRBJ1-1; 8 bases align to TRBD1. V shed 4 bases and J 2 bases; nucleotides not matched to a gene: 4. In germline, CDR1 is SGHRS, CDR2 YFSETQ. CDR3 size: 14 residues. CDR3 sequence reads: CASSHGTGNTEAFF. DNA for the CDR3: TGCGCCAGCAGCCACGGGACAGGTAACACTGAAGCTTTCTTT. The whole variable domain, filled in from reference TRBV5-1 and TRBJ1-1, reads KAGVTQTPRYLIKTRGQQVTLSCSPISGHRSVSWYQQTPGQGLQFLFEYFSETQRNKGNFPGRFSGRQFSNSRSEMNVSTLELGDSALYLCASSHGTGNTEAFFGQGTRLTVV.

The rearrangement links TRBV7-3 to TRBJ2-1, with 9 bases identical to TRBD1. Losses at the gene ends were 5 bases for V and 0 bases for J; bases not matched to a gene: 2. CDR1 is SGHTA and CDR2 is FQGTGA in the germline V gene. This CDR3 is built from 15 residues. The CDR3 reads CASSPGQGSYNEQFF. As DNA, the CDR3 is TGTGCCAGCAGCCCGGGACAGGGCTCCTACAATGAGCAGTTCTTC.

V usage is TRBV5-1 and J usage is TRBJ2-1; TRBD1 aligns across 9 bases. V was pared by 3 bases and J by 6 bases, with 7 bases of the junction left unmatched. The CDR3 totals 15 residues. Germline CDR1 and CDR2: SGHRS and YFSETQ. DNA of the CDR3: TGCGCCAGCAGCTCTACCGGGACAGGGCCCAATGAGCAGTTCTTC. Residues: CASSSTGTGPNEQFF. The full variable domain, in which reference TRBV5-1 and TRBJ2-1 provide the parts outside the CDR3, is KAGVTQTPRYLIKTRGQQVTLSCSPISGHRSVSWYQQTPGQGLQFLFEYFSETQRNKGNFPGRFSGRQFSNSRSEMNVSTLELGDSALYLCASSSTGTGPNEQFFGPGTRLTVL.

The genes are TRBV7-9 and TRBJ2-5; TRBD1 is a possible D gene (5 bases). This CDR3 is built from 14 residues. Germline CDR1 and CDR2: SEHNR and FQNEAQ (reference sequence). V was cut by 0 bases and J by 4 bases, with 9 bases left in between. The DNA of the CDR3 is TGTGCCAGCAGCTTAGCGCTTACAGGAGAGACCCAGTACTTC. Translating gives CASSLALTGETQYF.

This clone was counted once. J is TRBJ1-4 and V is TRBV4-3, with 7 bases matching TRBD1. Trimming cost V 5 bases and J 4 bases; bases outside gene matches: 4. The CDR3 spans 14 residues. CDR1 is LGHNA and CDR2 is YSLEER in the germline V gene. CDR3 amino acids: CASSRGTDNEKLFF. As DNA, the CDR3 is TGCGCCAGCAGCAGGGGGACAGATAATGAAAAACTGTTTTTT.

V and J are TRBV5-8 and TRBJ1-5, with D unclear. This CDR3 comprises 13 residues. Germline V gives CDR1 SGHTS, CDR2 YDEGEE. Trimming cost V 2 bases and J 7 bases, with 10 bases left between them. This CDR3 reads CASSLIYLQPQHF. CDR3 sequence (DNA): TGTGCCAGCAGCTTAATTTATCTCCAGCCCCAGCATTTT.

This rearrangement joins TRBV7-3 to TRBJ1-5; no clear D. CDR3 size: 13 residues. Germline V gives CDR1 SGHTA, CDR2 FQGTGA. Trimming stripped 1 base from V and 4 bases from J, with 5 bases between. The CDR3 protein is CASSLSSNQPQHF. The CDR3, as DNA: TGTGCCAGCAGCTTAAGCAGTAATCAGCCCCAGCATTTT.

The CDR3 DNA reads TGTGCCAGCAACCCATTGGGAGACACTGAAGCTTTCTTT. Amino acid sequence: CASNPLGDTEAFF. This sequence joins TRBV27 and TRBJ1-1; D call uncertain. This CDR3 has 13 residues. V lost 7 bases and J lost 3, with 12 bases in between. Germline V lookup: CDR1 MNHEY, CDR2 SMNVEV (reference sequence).

The rearrangement links TRBV4-1 to TRBJ2-5; D unclear. TRBJ2-7 matches the DNA end more closely, so the J call is doubtful. The CDR3 has 16 amino acids. CDR1 and CDR2 (germline): MGHRA, YSYEKL. CDR3 amino acids: CASSQALALTAYEQYF. CDR3 sequence (DNA): TGCGCCAGCAGCCAAGCACTTGCCCTCACCGCTTACGAGCAGTACTTC.

The count of this clone is one. V gene TRBV11-2 combines with J gene TRBJ2-3, with D perhaps TRBD2 (6 bases). The germline CDR1 and CDR2 sequences are SGHAT and FQNNGV. Deletions cut 3 bases from V and 3 bases from J, with 16 bases between. The CDR3 is 16 residues long. In DNA, the CDR3 is TGTGCCAGCAGCTTTACTAGCACTGGGGTAACAGATACGCAGTATTTT. This codes for CASSFTSTGVTDTQYF.

CDR3 protein: CASSLSTENTEAFF. Written as DNA, the CDR3 is TGTGCCAGCAGTTTATCGACAGAGAACACTGAAGCTTTCTTT. The chain links TRBV27 to TRBJ1-1, with D possibly matching TRBD1 (5 bases). This CDR3 has 14 amino acids. Between the trimmed V and J ends, which lost 0 bases and 1 base, there was a span of 6 bases. Germline V CDR1 and CDR2: MNHEY, SMNVEV (reference sequence).

This clone was found a few times. This chain links TRBV19 with TRBJ1-5; 7 bases agree with TRBD1. The CDR3 runs 14 residues. The trim removed 5 bases at V and 8 bases at J, leaving 9 bases unmatched. CDR1 and CDR2 (germline): LNHDA, SQIVND (reference sequence). The CDR3 DNA reads as TGTGCCAGTAGTCCGTTTTGGGGGACAGAGCCCCAGCATTTT. This encodes CASSPFWGTEPQHF.

Comment on this clone: This is likely a read error, given that the CDR3 carries no conserved phenylalanine or tryptophan at its end. The chain carries TRBV30 and TRBJ1-6, with D uncertain. CDR1 is GTSNPN, CDR2 SVGIG, per germline (reference sequence). The length of the CDR3 is 13 residues. Trimming took 1 base from V and 7 from J, leaving 8 bases between them. This CDR3 is CAWSAEGNSPLHV. The CDR3 DNA reads TGTGCCTGGAGTGCGGAGGGAAATTCACCCCTCCACGTT.

The chain has TRBV7-8 and TRBJ2-3; 8 nucleotides match TRBD1. Trimming at V came to 5 bases and at J to 1 base, leaving 8 bases not matched to a gene. Germline CDR1 SGHVS, CDR2 FQNEAQ. The CDR3 spans 16 residues. This CDR3 is CASSPRPGQGTDTQYF. The CDR3 DNA reads TGTGCCAGCAGCCCTCGCCCGGGACAGGGCACAGATACGCAGTATTTT. The whole variable domain, filled in from reference TRBV7-8 and TRBJ2-3, reads GAGVSQSPRYKVAKRGQDVALRCDPISGHVSLFWYQQALGQGPEFLTYFQNEAQLDKSGLPSDRFFAERPEGSVSTLKIQRTQQEDSAVYLCASSPRPGQGTDTQYFGPGTRLTVL.